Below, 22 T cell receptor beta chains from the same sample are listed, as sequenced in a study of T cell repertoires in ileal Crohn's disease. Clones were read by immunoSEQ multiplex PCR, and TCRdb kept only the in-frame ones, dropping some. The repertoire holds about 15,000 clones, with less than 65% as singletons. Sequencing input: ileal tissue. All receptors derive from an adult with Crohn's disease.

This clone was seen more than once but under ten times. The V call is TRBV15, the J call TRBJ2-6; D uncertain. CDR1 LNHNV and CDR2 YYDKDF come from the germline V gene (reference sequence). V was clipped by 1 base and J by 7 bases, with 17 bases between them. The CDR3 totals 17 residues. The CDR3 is CATSRVLSRFSANVLTF. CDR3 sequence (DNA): TGTGCCACCAGCAGAGTCCTCAGTCGTTTCAGTGCCAACGTCCTGACTTTC.

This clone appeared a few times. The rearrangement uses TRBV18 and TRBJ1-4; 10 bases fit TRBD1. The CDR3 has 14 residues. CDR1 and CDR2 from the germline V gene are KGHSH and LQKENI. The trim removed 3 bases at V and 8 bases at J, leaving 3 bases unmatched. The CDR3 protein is CASSPGQGNEKLFF. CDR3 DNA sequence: TGTGCCAGCTCACCGGGACAGGGGAACGAAAAACTGTTTTTT.

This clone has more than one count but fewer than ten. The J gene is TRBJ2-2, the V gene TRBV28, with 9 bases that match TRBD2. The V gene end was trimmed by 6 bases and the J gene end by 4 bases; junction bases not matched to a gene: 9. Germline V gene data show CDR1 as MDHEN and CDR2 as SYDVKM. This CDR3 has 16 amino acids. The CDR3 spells CASSHRREGGTGELFF. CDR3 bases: TGTGCCAGCAGCCACCGGCGGGAGGGTGGCACCGGGGAGCTGTTTTTT.

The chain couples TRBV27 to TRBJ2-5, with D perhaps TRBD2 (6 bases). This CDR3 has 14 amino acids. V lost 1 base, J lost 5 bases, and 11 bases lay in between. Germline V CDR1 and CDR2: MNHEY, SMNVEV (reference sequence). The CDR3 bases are TGTGCCAGCAGTTTATACTCGGGAGTTGAGACCCAGTACTTC. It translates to CASSLYSGVETQYF.

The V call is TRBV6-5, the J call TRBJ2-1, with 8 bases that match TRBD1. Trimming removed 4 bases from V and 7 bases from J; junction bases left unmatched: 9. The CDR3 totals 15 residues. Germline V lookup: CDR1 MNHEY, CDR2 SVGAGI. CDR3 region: CASSSPGQGGNEQFF. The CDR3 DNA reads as TGTGCCAGCAGTTCCCCCGGACAGGGCGGTAATGAGCAGTTCTTC.

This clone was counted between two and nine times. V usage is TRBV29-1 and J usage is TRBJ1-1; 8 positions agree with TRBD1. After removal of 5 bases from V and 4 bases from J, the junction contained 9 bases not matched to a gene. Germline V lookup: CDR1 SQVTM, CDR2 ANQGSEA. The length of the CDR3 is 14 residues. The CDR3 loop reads CSVTTGGRGTEAFF. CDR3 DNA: TGCAGCGTTACCACAGGGGGTAGGGGCACTGAAGCTTTCTTT.

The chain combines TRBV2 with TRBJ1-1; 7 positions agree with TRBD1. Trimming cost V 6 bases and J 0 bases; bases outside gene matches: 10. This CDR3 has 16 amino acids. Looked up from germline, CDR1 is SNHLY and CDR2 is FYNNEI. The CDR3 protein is CASSVRGNRMNTEAFF. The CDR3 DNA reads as TGTGCCAGCAGCGTCAGGGGGAACCGCATGAACACTGAAGCTTTCTTT.

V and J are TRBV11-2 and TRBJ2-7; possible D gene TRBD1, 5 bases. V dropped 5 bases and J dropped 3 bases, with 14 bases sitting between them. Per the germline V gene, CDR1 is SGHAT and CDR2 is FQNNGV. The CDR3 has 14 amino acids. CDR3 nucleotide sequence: TGTGCCAGCAGCCTCGTGGACACAAACTACGAGCAGTACTTC. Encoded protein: CASSLVDTNYEQYF.

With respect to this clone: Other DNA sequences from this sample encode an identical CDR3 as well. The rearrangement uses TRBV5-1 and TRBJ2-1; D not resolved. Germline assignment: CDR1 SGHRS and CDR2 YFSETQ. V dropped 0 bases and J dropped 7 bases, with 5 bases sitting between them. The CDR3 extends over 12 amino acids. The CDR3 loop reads CASSLARNEQFF. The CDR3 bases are TGCGCCAGCAGCTTGGCGAGGAATGAGCAGTTCTTC.

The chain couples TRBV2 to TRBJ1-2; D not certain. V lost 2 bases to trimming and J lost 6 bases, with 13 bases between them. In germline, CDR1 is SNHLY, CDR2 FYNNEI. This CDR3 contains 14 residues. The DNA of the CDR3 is TGTGCCAGCAGTGAACGGGGTTGGTTTAATGGCTACACCTTC. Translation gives CASSERGWFNGYTF.

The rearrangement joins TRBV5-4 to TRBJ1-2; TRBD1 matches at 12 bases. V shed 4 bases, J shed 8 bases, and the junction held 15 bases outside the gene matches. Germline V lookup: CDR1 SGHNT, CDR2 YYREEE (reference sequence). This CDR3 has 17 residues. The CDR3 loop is CASSRGDRGRRGLGYTF. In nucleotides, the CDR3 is TGTGCCAGCAGCCGTGGGGACAGGGGGCGCCGAGGCTTGGGCTACACCTTC.

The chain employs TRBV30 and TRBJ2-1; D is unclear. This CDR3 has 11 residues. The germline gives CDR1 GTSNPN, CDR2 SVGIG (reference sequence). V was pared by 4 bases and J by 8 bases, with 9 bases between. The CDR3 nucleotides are TGTGCCTGGACCCACTCTTATGAGCAGTTCTTC. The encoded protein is CAWTHSYEQFF.

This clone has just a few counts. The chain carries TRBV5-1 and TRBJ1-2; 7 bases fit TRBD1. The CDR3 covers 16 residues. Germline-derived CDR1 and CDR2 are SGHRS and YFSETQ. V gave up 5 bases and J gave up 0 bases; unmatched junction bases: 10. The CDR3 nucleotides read TGCGCCAGCAGATCGGGACAGATCAATACTAACTATGGCTACACCTTC. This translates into CASRSGQINTNYGYTF.

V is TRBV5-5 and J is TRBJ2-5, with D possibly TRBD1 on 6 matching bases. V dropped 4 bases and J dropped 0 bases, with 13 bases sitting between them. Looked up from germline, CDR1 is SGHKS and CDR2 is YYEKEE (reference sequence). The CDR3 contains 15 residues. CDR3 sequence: CASSQGQLYQETQYF. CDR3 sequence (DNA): TGTGCCAGCAGCCAAGGACAGCTGTACCAAGAGACCCAGTACTTC.

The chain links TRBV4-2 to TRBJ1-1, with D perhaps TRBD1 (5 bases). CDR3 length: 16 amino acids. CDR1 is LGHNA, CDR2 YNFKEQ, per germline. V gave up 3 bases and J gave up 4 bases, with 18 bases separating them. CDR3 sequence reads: CASSHANSGGVTEAFF. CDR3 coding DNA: TGTGCCAGCAGCCATGCCAATTCCGGAGGGGTCACTGAAGCTTTCTTT.

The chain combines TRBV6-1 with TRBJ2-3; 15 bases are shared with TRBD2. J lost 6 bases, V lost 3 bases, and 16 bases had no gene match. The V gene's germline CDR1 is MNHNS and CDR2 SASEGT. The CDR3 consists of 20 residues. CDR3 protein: CASSDLGLAGGVLPRDTQYF. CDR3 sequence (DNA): TGTGCCAGCAGTGACCTGGGACTAGCGGGAGGAGTACTTCCACGGGATACGCAGTATTTT.

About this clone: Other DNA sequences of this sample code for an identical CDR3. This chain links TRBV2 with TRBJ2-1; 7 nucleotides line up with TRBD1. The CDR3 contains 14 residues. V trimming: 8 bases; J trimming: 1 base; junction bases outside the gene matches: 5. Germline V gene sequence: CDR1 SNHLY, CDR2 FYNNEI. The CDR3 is CASSRDRSYNEQFF. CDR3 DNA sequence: TGTGCCAGCTCACGGGACAGATCCTACAATGAGCAGTTCTTC.

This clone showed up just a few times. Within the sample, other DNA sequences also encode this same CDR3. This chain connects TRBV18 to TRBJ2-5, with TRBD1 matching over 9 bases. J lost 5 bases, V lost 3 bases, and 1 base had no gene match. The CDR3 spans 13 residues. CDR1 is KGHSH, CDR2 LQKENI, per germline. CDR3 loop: CASSPGTGETQYF. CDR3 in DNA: TGTGCCAGCTCACCGGGGACAGGGGAGACCCAGTACTTC. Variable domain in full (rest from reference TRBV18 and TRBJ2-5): NAGVMQNPRHLVRRRGQEARLRCSPMKGHSHVYWYRQLPEEGLKFMVYLQKENIIDESGMPKERFSAEFPKEGPSILRIQQVVRGDSAAYFCASSPGTGETQYFGPGTRLLVL.

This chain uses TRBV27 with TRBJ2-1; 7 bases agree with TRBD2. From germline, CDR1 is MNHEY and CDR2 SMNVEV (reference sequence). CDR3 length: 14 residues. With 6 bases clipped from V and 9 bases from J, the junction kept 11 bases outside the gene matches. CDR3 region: CASSPFAGVGEQFF. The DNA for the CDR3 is TGTGCCAGCAGCCCCTTCGCGGGAGTGGGTGAGCAGTTCTTC.

The CDR3, as DNA: TGTGCCAGCAGCCCCGGGGGGACAGGGAAAGAGACCCAGTACTTC. This sequence encodes CASSPGGTGKETQYF. V and J are TRBV6-6 and TRBJ2-5; 9 nucleotides agree with TRBD1. V was clipped by 6 bases and J by 3 bases; unmatched bases: 8. CDR1 MNHNY and CDR2 SVGAGI come from the germline V gene (reference sequence). This CDR3 comprises 15 residues.

CDR3 in amino acids: CASSLVGGRQYGNTEAFF. For the CDR3, the DNA is TGTGCCAGCAGCTTAGTGGGGGGGCGTCAATATGGGAACACTGAAGCTTTCTTT. The chain links TRBV7-8 to TRBJ1-1, with a weak D call TRBD1 (6 bases). CDR1 SGHVS and CDR2 FQNEAQ come from the germline V gene. The CDR3 extends over 18 amino acids. V was clipped by 1 base and J by 1 base, with 19 bases between them.

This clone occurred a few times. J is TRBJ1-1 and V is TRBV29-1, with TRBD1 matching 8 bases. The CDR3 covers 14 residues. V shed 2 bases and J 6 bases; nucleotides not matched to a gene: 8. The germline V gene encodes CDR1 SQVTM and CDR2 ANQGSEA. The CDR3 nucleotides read TGCAGCGTTGAATCGCCTCGACAGGGGTCTGAAGCTTTCTTT. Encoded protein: CSVESPRQGSEAFF.